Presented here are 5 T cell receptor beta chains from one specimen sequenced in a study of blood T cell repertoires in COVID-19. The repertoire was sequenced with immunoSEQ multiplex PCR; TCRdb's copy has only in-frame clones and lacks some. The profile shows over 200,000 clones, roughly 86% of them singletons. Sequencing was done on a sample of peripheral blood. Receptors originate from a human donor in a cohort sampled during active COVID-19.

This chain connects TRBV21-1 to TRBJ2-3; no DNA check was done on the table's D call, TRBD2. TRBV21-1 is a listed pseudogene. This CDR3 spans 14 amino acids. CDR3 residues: CAKLLAGPTDTQYF. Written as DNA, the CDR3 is TGTGCTAAACTCCTAGCGGGACCGACAGATACGCAGTATTTT.

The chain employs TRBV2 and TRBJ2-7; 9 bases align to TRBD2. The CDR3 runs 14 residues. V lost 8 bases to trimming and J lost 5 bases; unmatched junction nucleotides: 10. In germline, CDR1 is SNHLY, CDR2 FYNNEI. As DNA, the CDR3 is TGTGCCAGCCTACCTAGCGGGGCTCCTAACGAGCAGTACTTC. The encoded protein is CASLPSGAPNEQYF.

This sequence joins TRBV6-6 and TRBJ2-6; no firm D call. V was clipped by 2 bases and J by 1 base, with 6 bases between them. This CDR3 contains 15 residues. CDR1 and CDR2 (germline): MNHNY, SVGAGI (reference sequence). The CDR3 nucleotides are TGTGCCAGCAGTTACCCAGGATCTGGGGCCAACGTCCTGACTTTC. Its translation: CASSYPGSGANVLTF.

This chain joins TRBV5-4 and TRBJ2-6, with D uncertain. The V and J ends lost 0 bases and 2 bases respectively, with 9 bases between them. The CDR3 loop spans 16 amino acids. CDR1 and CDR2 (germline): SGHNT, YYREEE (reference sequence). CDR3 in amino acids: CASSLALDAGANVLTF. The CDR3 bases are TGTGCCAGCAGCTTGGCGCTAGACGCTGGGGCCAACGTCCTGACTTTC.

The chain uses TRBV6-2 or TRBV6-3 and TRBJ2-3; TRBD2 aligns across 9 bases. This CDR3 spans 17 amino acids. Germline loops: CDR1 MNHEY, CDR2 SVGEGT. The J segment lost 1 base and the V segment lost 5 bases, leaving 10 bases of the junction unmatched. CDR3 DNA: TGTGCCAGCAGTGACCCGGGACTAGCCCTCCGCACAGATACGCAGTATTTT. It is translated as CASSDPGLALRTDTQYF.